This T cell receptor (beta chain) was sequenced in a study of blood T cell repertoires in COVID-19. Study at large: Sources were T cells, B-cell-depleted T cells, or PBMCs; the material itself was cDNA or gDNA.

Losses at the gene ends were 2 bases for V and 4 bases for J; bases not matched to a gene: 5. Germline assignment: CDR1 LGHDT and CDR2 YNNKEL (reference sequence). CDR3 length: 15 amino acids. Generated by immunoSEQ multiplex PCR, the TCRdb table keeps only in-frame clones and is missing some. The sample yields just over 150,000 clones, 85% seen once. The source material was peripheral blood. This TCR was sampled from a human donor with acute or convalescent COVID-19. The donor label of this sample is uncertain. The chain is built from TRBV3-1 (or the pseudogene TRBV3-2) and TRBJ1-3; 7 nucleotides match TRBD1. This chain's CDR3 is CASSQYTGVGNTIYF. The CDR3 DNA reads TGTGCCAGCAGCCAATATACAGGGGTCGGAAACACCATATATTTT.